The 13 T cell receptor beta chains below all came from one sample that was sequenced in a study of blood T cell repertoires in COVID-19 (dated by TCRdb to the early 2020s). The library was built by means of the immunoSEQ multiplex PCR assay. TCRdb holds this immuneACCESS table with in-frame rearrangements only. Some clones are missing; in checked studies, unresolved V genes explain under half, and the rest has no known cause. For this sample the table gives approximately 200,000 clones, of which almost 80% were detected only once. Together, the top ten hold roughly a sixth of the sample. Input material: peripheral blood. These receptors were obtained from a man aged 55-75 years with active or convalescent COVID-19.

The rearrangement joins TRBV18 to TRBJ2-3, with D unresolved. The CDR3 length is 13 residues. The germline gives CDR1 KGHSH, CDR2 LQKENI. Trimming left V 3 bases short and J 4 bases short, with 8 bases between. The CDR3, as DNA: TGTGCCAGCTCACCTCCCTCCCCAGATACGCAGTATTTT. Its translation is CASSPPSPDTQYF.

The CDR3 sequence is CAWSAGQNNQPQHF. In nucleotides, the CDR3 is TGTGCCTGGAGTGCGGGACAGAATAATCAGCCCCAGCATTTT. The chain couples TRBV30 to TRBJ1-5, with TRBD1 matching over 7 bases. Trimming cost V 1 base and J 4 bases; bases outside gene matches: 4. The CDR3 consists of 14 residues. Germline V lookup: CDR1 GTSNPN, CDR2 SVGIG (reference sequence).

The chain employs TRBV5-1 and TRBJ2-3, with TRBD2 as a possible D gene (5 bases). V was trimmed by 2 bases and J by 7 bases, leaving 11 bases between them. Looked up from germline, CDR1 is SGHRS and CDR2 is YFSETQ. The CDR3 extends over 13 amino acids. This chain's CDR3 is CASSFRGDYTQYF. For the CDR3, the DNA is TGCGCCAGCAGCTTTCGGGGTGATTATACGCAGTATTTT.

This chain joins TRBV27 and TRBJ1-3, with D possibly being TRBD1 (5 bases). Per germline, CDR1 MNHEY and CDR2 SMNVEV (reference sequence). The ends were cut back, 7 bases at V and 0 bases at J, with 19 bases in the middle. This CDR3 has 17 amino acids. The CDR3 DNA reads as TGTGCCAGCACCCTCTACAGGCTCTTTTACTCTGGAAACACCATATATTTT. Its translation is CASTLYRLFYSGNTIYF.

This chain uses TRBV27 with TRBJ1-1, with D uncertain. The CDR3 is 13 amino acids. From germline, CDR1 is MNHEY and CDR2 SMNVEV (reference sequence). Trimming removed 6 bases at V and 4 bases at J, with 12 bases between. The CDR3 protein is CASRSLAGTEAFF. CDR3 nucleotide sequence: TGTGCCAGCAGATCCTTAGCGGGCACTGAAGCTTTCTTT.

J is TRBJ2-2 and V is TRBV7-3; 7 bases align to TRBD1. Trimming cost V 5 bases and J 5 bases; bases outside gene matches: 8. The CDR3 totals 15 residues. In germline, CDR1 is SGHTA, CDR2 FQGTGA. The CDR3: CASSPTGLGTGELFF. The CDR3 nucleotides read TGTGCCAGCAGCCCGACAGGGCTGGGAACCGGGGAGCTGTTTTTT.

A single count supports this clone. The V gene is TRBV10-3, the J gene TRBJ2-3, with a possible D match to TRBD2 (5 bases). Germline CDR1 reads ENHRY; CDR2 reads SYGVKD. CDR3 length: 14 residues. The V end lost 4 bases, the J end lost 0 bases, and 8 bases lay between the germline ends. Here the CDR3 DNA reads TGTGCCATCAGTGGGAGGCTAAGCACAGATACGCAGTATTTT. Translating gives CAISGRLSTDTQYF.

The chain recombines TRBV4-3 with TRBJ2-1; TRBD2 is a possible D gene (6 bases). The ends were cut back, 1 base at V and 9 bases at J, with 13 bases in the middle. The CDR3 sequence is 14 residues long. Looked up from germline, CDR1 is LGHNA and CDR2 is YSLEER. CDR3 residues: CASSQVLGGSEQFF. The CDR3 DNA sequence: TGCGCCAGCAGCCAAGTTCTCGGGGGTTCTGAGCAGTTCTTC.

The chain uses TRBV9 and TRBJ1-4; D gene unclear. V was shortened by 4 bases and J by 10 bases, with 20 bases between the two germline ends. This CDR3 is built from 15 residues. The V gene's germline CDR1 is SGDLS and CDR2 YYNGEE. CDR3 DNA: TGTGCCAGCAGCTTTCGACCCGGAGTCGGGGTAAAACTGTTTTTT. Translated, it gives CASSFRPGVGVKLFF. The variable domain in full, with the rest retrieved from reference TRBV9 and TRBJ1-4, is DSGVTQTPKHLITATGQRVTLRCSPRSGDLSVYWYQQSLDQGLQFLIQYYNGEERAKGNILERFSAQQFPDLHSELNLSSLELGDSALYFCASSFRPGVGVKLFFGSGTQLSVL.

This clone was found a few times. The chain joins TRBV9 to TRBJ2-5; 13 nucleotides line up with TRBD2. This CDR3 contains 15 residues. Germline V lookup: CDR1 SGDLS, CDR2 YYNGEE. The junction had 1 base not matched to a gene; V was cut back by 1 base and J by 4 bases. The CDR3 reads CASSVTSGRGETQYF. CDR3 nucleotides: TGTGCCAGCAGCGTAACTAGCGGGAGGGGAGAGACCCAGTACTTC.

This clone came up a few times. Other DNA sequences from this sample encode an identical CDR3 as well. This chain uses TRBV19 with TRBJ2-7; TRBD1 matches at 8 bases. The trim removed 4 bases at V and 5 bases at J, leaving 4 bases unmatched. The germline V gene encodes CDR1 LNHDA and CDR2 SQIVND (reference sequence). CDR3 length: 13 residues. CDR3 sequence (DNA): TGTGCCAGTAGTACCGACAGGGGTGACGAGCAGTACTTC. It yields the protein CASSTDRGDEQYF.

This chain uses TRBV6-2 or TRBV6-3 with TRBJ2-7; 7 nucleotides agree with TRBD2. Germline assignment: CDR1 MNHEY and CDR2 SVGEGT. The V gene end was trimmed by 7 bases and the J gene end by 2 bases; junction bases not matched to a gene: 14. The CDR3 totals 16 residues. CDR3 sequence reads: CASTPGGLAGPYEQYF. CDR3 nucleotide sequence: TGTGCCAGCACCCCTGGCGGCTTAGCGGGCCCCTACGAGCAGTACTTC.

V and J are TRBV5-1 and TRBJ1-1, with D possibly matching TRBD1 (6 bases). V lost 0 bases and J lost 7, with 16 bases in between. CDR3 length: 15 amino acids. Per germline, CDR1 SGHRS and CDR2 YFSETQ. The CDR3 here is CASSLASQGKGEAFF. CDR3 DNA sequence: TGCGCCAGCAGCTTGGCCAGTCAGGGGAAGGGTGAAGCTTTCTTT.